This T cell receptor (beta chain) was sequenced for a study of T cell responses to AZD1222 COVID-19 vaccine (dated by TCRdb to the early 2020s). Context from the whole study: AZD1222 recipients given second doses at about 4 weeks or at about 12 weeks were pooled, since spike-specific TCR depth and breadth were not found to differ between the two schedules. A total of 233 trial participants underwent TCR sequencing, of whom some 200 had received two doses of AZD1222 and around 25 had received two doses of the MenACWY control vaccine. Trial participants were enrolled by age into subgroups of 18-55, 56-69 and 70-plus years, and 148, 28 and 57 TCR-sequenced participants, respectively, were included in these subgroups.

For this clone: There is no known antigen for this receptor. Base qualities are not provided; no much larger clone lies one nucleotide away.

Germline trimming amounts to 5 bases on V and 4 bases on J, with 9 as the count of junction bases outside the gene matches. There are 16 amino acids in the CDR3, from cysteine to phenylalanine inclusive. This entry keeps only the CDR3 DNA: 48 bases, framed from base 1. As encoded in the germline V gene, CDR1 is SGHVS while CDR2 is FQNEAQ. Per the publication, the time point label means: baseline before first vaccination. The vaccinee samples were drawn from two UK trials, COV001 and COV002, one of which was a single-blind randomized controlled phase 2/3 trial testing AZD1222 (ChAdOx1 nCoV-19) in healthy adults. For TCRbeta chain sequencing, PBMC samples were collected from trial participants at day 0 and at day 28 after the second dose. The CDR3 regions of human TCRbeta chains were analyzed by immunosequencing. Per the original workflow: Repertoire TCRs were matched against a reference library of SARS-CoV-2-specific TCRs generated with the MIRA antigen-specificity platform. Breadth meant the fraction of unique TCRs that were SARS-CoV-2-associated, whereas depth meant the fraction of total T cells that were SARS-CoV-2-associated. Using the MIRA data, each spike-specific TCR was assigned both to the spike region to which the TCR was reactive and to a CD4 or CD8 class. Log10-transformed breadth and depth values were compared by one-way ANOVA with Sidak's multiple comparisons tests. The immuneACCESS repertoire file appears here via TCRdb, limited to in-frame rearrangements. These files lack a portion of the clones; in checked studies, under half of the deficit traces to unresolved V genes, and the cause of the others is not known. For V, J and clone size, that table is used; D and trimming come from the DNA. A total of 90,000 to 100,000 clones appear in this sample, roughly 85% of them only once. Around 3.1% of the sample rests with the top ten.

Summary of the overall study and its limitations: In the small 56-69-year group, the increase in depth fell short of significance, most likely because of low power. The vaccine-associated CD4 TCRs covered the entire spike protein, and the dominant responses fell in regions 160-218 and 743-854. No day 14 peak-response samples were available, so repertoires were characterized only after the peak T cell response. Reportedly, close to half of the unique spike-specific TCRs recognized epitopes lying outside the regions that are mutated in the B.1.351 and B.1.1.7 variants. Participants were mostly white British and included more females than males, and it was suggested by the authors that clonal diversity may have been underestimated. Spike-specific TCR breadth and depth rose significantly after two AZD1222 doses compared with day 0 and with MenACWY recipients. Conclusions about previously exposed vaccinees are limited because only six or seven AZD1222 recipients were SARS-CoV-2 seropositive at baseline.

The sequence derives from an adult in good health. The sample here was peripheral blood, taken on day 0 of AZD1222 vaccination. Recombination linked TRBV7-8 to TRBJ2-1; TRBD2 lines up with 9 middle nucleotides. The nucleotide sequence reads TGTGCCAGCAGCCTTAGGGTAGCGGGAGAATACAATGAGCAGTTCTTC. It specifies CASSLRVAGEYNEQFF.